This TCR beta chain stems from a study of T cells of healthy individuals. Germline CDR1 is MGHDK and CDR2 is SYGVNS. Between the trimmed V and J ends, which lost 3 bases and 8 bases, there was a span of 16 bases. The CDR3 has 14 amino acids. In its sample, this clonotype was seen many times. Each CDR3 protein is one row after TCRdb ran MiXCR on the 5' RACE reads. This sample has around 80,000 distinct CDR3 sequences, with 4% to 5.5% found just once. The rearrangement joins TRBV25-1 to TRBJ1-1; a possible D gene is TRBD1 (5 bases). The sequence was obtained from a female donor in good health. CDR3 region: CASSDSYPGAEAFF. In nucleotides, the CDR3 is TGTGCCAGCAGTGATTCTTACCCCGGGGCCGAAGCTTTCTTT.